The TCR beta chain under discussion was sequenced for a study of CD8+ T cells in alopecia areata. At the level of the study: Those patients who were treated received oral tofacitinib, which was given at 5 to 10 mg twice daily for moderate-to-severe alopecia areata.

From alopecia areata patients, lesional scalp punch biopsies and peripheral blood were collected. Reverse transcription of extracted RNA yielded cDNA, which provided the sequencing template. TCRdb's copy holds only in-frame clones and misses some; the assay was immunoSEQ multiplex PCR. The sample contains some 170,000 clones, about 70% of which appear only once. Study observations and caveats: It was less clear whether patients shared TCRs than it was in mice, possibly because of HLA. Affected scalp, especially in alopecia totalis/universalis, had a higher clonality than normal scalp did.

Germline CDR1 and CDR2: SGHKS and YYEKEE (reference sequence). The CDR3 loop spans 14 amino acids. The V end lost 0 bases, the J end lost 4 bases, and 8 bases lay between the germline ends. This clone has more than one count but fewer than ten. Its antigen is undetermined. Sequencing was performed on CD8+ T cells sorted from blood, taken at week 0. The chain recombines TRBV5-5 with TRBJ2-1, with D unresolved. The receptor was derived from a human donor with alopecia areata. CDR3 bases: TGTGCCAGCAGCTTGGGCCTAGATTACAATGAGCAGTTCTTC. This codes for CASSLGLDYNEQFF.